This TCR beta chain was captured in a study of cytomegalovirus exposure and HLA in healthy donors. This CDR3 has 14 amino acids. Germline loops: CDR1 LGHNT, CDR2 FRNRAP. J lost 4 bases, V lost 6 bases, and 8 bases had no gene match. PCR amplification relied on 60 Vbeta primers (plus 13 Jbeta primers). Produced via immunoSEQ multiplex PCR; TCRdb's table is partial and in-frame only. The sample comprises under 200,000 clones, over 75% of which are singletons, and roughly 2% rests with the top ten. The sample was PBMCs. V is TRBV12-5 and J is TRBJ2-5; 7 bases are a match to TRBD2. This receptor was taken from a human donor in good health. In DNA form, the CDR3 reads TGTGCTAGTGGAAGAAGAAGCGGGGCAGAGACCCAGTACTTC. It encodes CASGRRSGAETQYF. Full variable domain (outside the CDR3, taken from reference TRBV12-5 and TRBJ2-5): DARVTQTPRHKVTEMGQEVTMRCQPILGHNTVFWYRQTMMQGLELLAYFRNRAPLDDSGMPKDRFSAEMPDATLATLKIQPSEPRDSAVYFCASGRRSGAETQYFGPGTRLLVL.